This is a list of T cell receptor beta chains from one sample in a study of T cell responses to AZD1222 COVID-19 vaccine. TCRdb keeps only in-frame clones here, not all; method: immunoSEQ multiplex PCR. The sample yields about 110,000 clones, 90% seen once. Source: peripheral blood, taken 28 days after the second AZD1222 dose. All receptors come from an adult who received the AZD1222 COVID-19 vaccine. The CDR3 runs from the conserved cysteine through the conserved F or W. D genes are given only for firm matches. The listing skips clone size in some rows; elsewhere it reads once, few, many or a size class.

v_gene: TRBV13
abundance: -
j_gene: TRBJ2-7
d_gene: -
len: 12
CDR3aa: CASSSHSYEQYF
CDR3nt: TGTGCCAGCAGCTCCCACTCCTACGAGCAGTACTTC

v_gene: TRBV5-1
abundance: -
j_gene: TRBJ2-5
d_gene: TRBD2
len: 15
CDR3aa: CASSLVSGGEETQYF
CDR3nt: TGCGCCAGCAGCTTGGTTAGCGGGGGCGAAGAGACCCAGTACTTC

v_gene: TRBV27
abundance: -
j_gene: TRBJ2-7
d_gene: -
len: 15
CDR3aa: CASSLRAEMYYEQYF
CDR3nt: TGTGCCAGCAGTTTAAGGGCAGAAATGTACTACGAGCAGTACTTC

v_gene: TRBV7-2
abundance: -
j_gene: TRBJ2-7
d_gene: TRBD1
len: 13
CDR3aa: CASSLARTGFRYF
CDR3nt: TGTGCCAGCAGCCTGGCTAGGACAGGGTTTCGTTACTTC

v_gene: TRBV18
abundance: -
j_gene: TRBJ1-1
d_gene: -
len: 14
CDR3aa: CASSPLIDNTEAFF
CDR3nt: TGTGCCAGCTCACCACTTATAGATAACACTGAAGCTTTCTTT

v_gene: TRBV5-1
abundance: -
j_gene: TRBJ1-2
d_gene: -
len: 14
CDR3aa: CASSLDQGVYGYTF
CDR3nt: TGCGCCAGCAGCTTGGATCAGGGTGTCTATGGCTACACCTTC

v_gene: TRBV15
abundance: -
j_gene: TRBJ2-7
d_gene: TRBD2
len: 16
CDR3aa: CATSRALGGVLDEQYF
CDR3nt: TGTGCCACCAGTAGAGCCCTCGGGGGGGTATTGGACGAGCAGTACTTC

v_gene: TRBV6-1
abundance: -
j_gene: TRBJ2-2
d_gene: TRBD2
len: 17
CDR3aa: CASSETYSGGRTGELFF
CDR3nt: TGTGCCAGCAGTGAGACTTATAGCGGGGGGCGCACCGGGGAGCTGTTTTTT

v_gene: TRBV19
abundance: once
j_gene: TRBJ1-5
d_gene: TRBD1
len: 15
CDR3aa: CASSIGTGGFMAQHF
CDR3nt: TGTGCCAGTAGTATAGGTACAGGGGGCTTTATGGCCCAGCATTTT

v_gene: TRBV5-1
abundance: -
j_gene: TRBJ1-4
d_gene: TRBD1
len: 16
CDR3aa: CASSTGQGGTNEKLFF
CDR3nt: TGCGCCAGCAGCACTGGACAGGGAGGAACTAATGAAAAACTGTTTTTT

v_gene: TRBV7-9
abundance: -
j_gene: TRBJ1-2
d_gene: -
len: 15
CDR3aa: CASSLPRTTKEGYTF
CDR3nt: TGTGCCAGCAGCTTACCCCGGACAACCAAGGAGGGCTACACCTTC

v_gene: TRBV6-2/TRBV6-3
abundance: -
j_gene: TRBJ2-5
d_gene: -
len: 13
CDR3aa: CASSGQPKETQYF
CDR3nt: TGTGCCAGCAGTGGACAGCCGAAAGAGACCCAGTACTTC

v_gene: TRBV9
abundance: -
j_gene: TRBJ1-4
d_gene: -
len: 14
CDR3aa: CASSPEGTNEKLFF
CDR3nt: TGTGCCAGCAGCCCGGAGGGCACTAATGAAAAACTGTTTTTT

v_gene: TRBV11-1
abundance: -
j_gene: TRBJ2-2
d_gene: TRBD1
len: 15
CDR3aa: CAESPGQTVTGELFF
CDR3nt: TGTGCCGAAAGCCCGGGACAGACAGTAACCGGGGAGCTGTTTTTT

v_gene: TRBV5-1
abundance: -
j_gene: TRBJ2-7
d_gene: TRBD2
len: 15
CDR3aa: CASSFAGTRTYEQYF
CDR3nt: TGCGCCAGCAGCTTTGCCGGGACTAGGACCTACGAGCAGTACTTC

v_gene: TRBV7-8
abundance: -
j_gene: TRBJ2-1
d_gene: TRBD2
len: 17
CDR3aa: CASSLASLAGGYNEQFF
CDR3nt: TGTGCCAGCAGCTTAGCGTCACTAGCGGGGGGCTACAATGAGCAGTTCTTC

v_gene: TRBV10-2
abundance: -
j_gene: TRBJ2-3
d_gene: TRBD2
len: 15
CDR3aa: CASRPTSGGWDTQYF
CDR3nt: TGCGCCAGCAGGCCGACTAGCGGGGGGTGGGATACGCAGTATTTT

v_gene: TRBV12-3/TRBV12-4
abundance: -
j_gene: TRBJ2-1
d_gene: TRBD2
len: 13
CDR3aa: CASTRLSGGRKFF
CDR3nt: TGTGCCAGCACCCGCCTCTCGGGGGGTAGGAAGTTCTTC

v_gene: TRBV7-2
abundance: -
j_gene: TRBJ2-7
d_gene: -
len: 12
CDR3aa: CASSSGVYEQYF
CDR3nt: TGTGCCAGCAGCTCGGGAGTTTACGAGCAGTACTTC

v_gene: TRBV12-3/TRBV12-4
abundance: -
j_gene: TRBJ1-2
d_gene: -
len: 13
CDR3aa: CASSRDEGYGYTF
CDR3nt: TGTGCCAGCAGTCGCGATGAGGGCTATGGCTACACCTTC

v_gene: TRBV2
abundance: -
j_gene: TRBJ1-4
d_gene: -
len: 20
CDR3aa: CASSERGRTRGSPTNEKLFF
CDR3nt: TGTGCCAGCAGTGAAAGGGGGAGGACTAGGGGCAGTCCAACTAATGAAAAACTGTTTTTT

v_gene: TRBV6-5
abundance: once
j_gene: TRBJ2-3
d_gene: -
len: 13
CDR3aa: CAGEAGSTDTQYF
CDR3nt: TGTGCCGGGGAGGCAGGAAGCACAGATACGCAGTATTTT

v_gene: TRBV3-1/TRBV3-2
abundance: -
j_gene: TRBJ2-7
d_gene: -
len: 14
CDR3aa: CASSQDIRGYEQYF
CDR3nt: TGTGCCAGCAGCCAAGATATCCGGGGCTACGAGCAGTACTTC

v_gene: TRBV6-2/TRBV6-3
abundance: -
j_gene: TRBJ1-1
d_gene: -
len: 12
CDR3aa: CASSYFGGEAFF
CDR3nt: TGTGCCAGCAGTTACTTCGGAGGTGAAGCTTTCTTT

v_gene: TRBV5-6
abundance: -
j_gene: TRBJ2-2
d_gene: TRBD1
len: 18
CDR3aa: CASSWGQGLLANTGELFF
CDR3nt: TGTGCCAGCAGCTGGGGACAGGGGCTCCTCGCGAACACCGGGGAGCTGTTTTTT

v_gene: TRBV19
abundance: -
j_gene: TRBJ1-5
d_gene: -
len: 12
CDR3aa: CASTPGVGPQHF
CDR3nt: TGTGCCAGTACGCCCGGAGTGGGGCCCCAGCATTTT

v_gene: TRBV18
abundance: -
j_gene: TRBJ1-1
d_gene: TRBD1
len: 16
CDR3aa: CASSPTGGPMNTEAFF
CDR3nt: TGTGCCAGCTCACCGACAGGGGGCCCTATGAACACTGAAGCTTTCTTT

v_gene: TRBV6-5
abundance: -
j_gene: TRBJ1-5
d_gene: -
len: 15
CDR3aa: CASSYSLGGQQPQHF
CDR3nt: TGTGCCAGCAGTTACTCCTTGGGGGGGCAACAGCCCCAGCATTTT

v_gene: TRBV24-1
abundance: once
j_gene: TRBJ2-3
d_gene: -
len: 13
CDR3aa: CATRGQTTDTQYF
CDR3nt: TGTGCCACCAGAGGACAGACCACAGATACGCAGTATTTT